Following are 5 T cell receptor beta chains from one sample sequenced in a study of blood T cell repertoires in COVID-19. Profiled with immunoSEQ multiplex PCR; TCRdb holds only in-frame clones, not every one. The sample lists approximately 250,000 clones, approximately 90% occurring once. Source material: PBMCs or T cells enriched from blood (not recorded which). Receptor source: a woman aged 55-70 years in a cohort exposed to, infected with or recovered from COVID-19 (not recorded which).

The CDR3 DNA is TGTGCCAGCACCCTCGTTGCAACTAATGAAAAACTGTTTTTT. This codes for CASTLVATNEKLFF. The chain links TRBV7-2 to TRBJ1-4, with D uncertain. This CDR3 has 14 residues. The V gene's germline CDR1 is SGHTA and CDR2 FQGNSA. Trimming shortened V by 7 bases and J by 0 bases, and 9 bases separated the two germline ends.

The rearrangement uses TRBV5-1 and TRBJ2-2, with a weak D call TRBD1 (6 bases). Germline assignment: CDR1 SGHRS and CDR2 YFSETQ. The V end was cut by 0 bases, the J end by 5 bases, with 11 bases between. The CDR3 is 15 residues long. The CDR3: CASSLAGARTGELFF. In DNA, the CDR3 is TGCGCCAGCAGCTTGGCAGGGGCGCGGACCGGGGAGCTGTTTTTT.

The chain employs TRBV6-1 and TRBJ1-5; D is unclear. In germline, CDR1 is MNHNS, CDR2 SASEGT. The CDR3 is made up of 15 amino acids. Between the trimmed V and J ends, which lost 2 bases and 0 bases, there was a span of 8 bases. The DNA for the CDR3 is TGTGCCAGCAGTGAATATGGAGATAGCAATCAGCCCCAGCATTTT. Protein product: CASSEYGDSNQPQHF.

The rearrangement joins TRBV11-3 to TRBJ2-2, with D unclear. Trimming removed 7 bases from V and 1 base from J, with 7 bases in between. Germline V gene lookup returns CDR1 SGHNT and CDR2 YENEEA. The CDR3 runs 13 residues. The CDR3 coding sequence is TGTGCCAGCACTAGGCAGAACACCGGGGAGCTGTTTTTT. It yields the protein CASTRQNTGELFF.

This rearrangement joins TRBV5-5 to TRBJ2-2, with 7 bases matching TRBD1. The V segment lost 4 bases and the J segment 6 bases; nucleotides outside the gene matches: 12. Per germline, CDR1 SGHKS and CDR2 YYEKEE (reference sequence). The CDR3 has 16 residues. This chain's CDR3 is CASSPGQVAVPGELFF. The CDR3 region has the DNA TGTGCCAGCAGCCCTGGACAGGTGGCAGTCCCCGGGGAGCTGTTTTTT. The complete variable domain, with remaining parts taken from reference TRBV5-5 and TRBJ2-2, reads DAGVTQSPTHLIKTRGQQVTLRCSPISGHKSVSWYQQVLGQGPQFIFQYYEKEERGRGNFPDRFSARQFPNYSSELNVNALLLGDSALYLCASSPGQVAVPGELFFGEGSRLTVL.